Shown below are 2 T cell receptor beta chains from a single sample sequenced in a study of T cell responses to AZD1222 COVID-19 vaccine. TCRdb's copy holds only in-frame clones and misses some; the assay was immunoSEQ multiplex PCR. Here the sample spans approximately 110,000 clones, roughly 91% being singletons. Sequenced material: peripheral blood, taken on day 0 of AZD1222 vaccination. The source is an adult in good health.

The rearrangement joins TRBV3-1 (or the pseudogene TRBV3-2) to TRBJ2-3, with D possibly called TRBD1 or TRBD2 (5 bases each). Trimming removed 7 bases from V and 7 bases from J, with 21 bases in between. Germline V gene sequence: CDR1 LGHDT, CDR2 YNNKEL (reference sequence). CDR3 length: 15 amino acids. The CDR3 loop is CASTPGASPGNTQYF. In DNA form, the CDR3 reads TGTGCCAGCACCCCCGGGGCCAGCCCGGGAAATACGCAGTATTTT.

This chain joins TRBV18 and TRBJ1-5; perhaps TRBD1 as D (6 bases). This CDR3 has 14 residues. The V gene's germline CDR1 is KGHSH and CDR2 LQKENI. The V and J ends lost 3 bases and 5 bases respectively, with 11 bases between them. In DNA form, the CDR3 reads TGTGCCAGCTCACCTTGGGACACCGATCAGCCCCAGCATTTT. This translates into CASSPWDTDQPQHF.